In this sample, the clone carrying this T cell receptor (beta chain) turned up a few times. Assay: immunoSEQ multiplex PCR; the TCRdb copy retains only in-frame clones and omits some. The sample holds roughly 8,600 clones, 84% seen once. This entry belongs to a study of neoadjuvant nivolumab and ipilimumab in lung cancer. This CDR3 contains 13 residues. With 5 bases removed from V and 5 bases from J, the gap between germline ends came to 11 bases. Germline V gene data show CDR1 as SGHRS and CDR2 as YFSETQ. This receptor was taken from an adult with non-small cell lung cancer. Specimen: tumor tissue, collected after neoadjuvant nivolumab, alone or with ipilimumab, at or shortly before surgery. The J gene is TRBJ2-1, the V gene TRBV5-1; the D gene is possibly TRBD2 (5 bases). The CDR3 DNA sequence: TGCGCCAGCAGAACGGGATGGGACAATGAGCAGTTCTTC. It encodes CASRTGWDNEQFF.